What follows are 20 T cell receptor beta chains derived from one specimen sequenced in a study of blood T cell repertoires in COVID-19. Using immunoSEQ multiplex PCR, the repertoire was profiled, and TCRdb retains in-frame clones only, with some absent. The table shows some 120,000 clones, with approximately 87% occurring only once. The material sequenced was peripheral blood. All receptors derive from a man between 50 and 59 years old with acute or convalescent COVID-19.

The chain carries TRBV6-5 and TRBJ1-5, with D unclear. Trimming pared 7 bases from V and 2 bases from J, leaving 15 bases between. Germline V gene data show CDR1 as MNHEY and CDR2 as SVGAGI. The CDR3 contains 15 residues. The CDR3 sequence: CASTWSLPGNQPQHF. As DNA, the CDR3 is TGTGCCAGCACGTGGAGTCTCCCGGGCAATCAGCCCCAGCATTTT.

The chain links TRBV19 to TRBJ1-5; 7 positions agree with TRBD1. Germline CDR1 LNHDA, CDR2 SQIVND (reference sequence). J gave up 4 bases and V 9 bases, and 6 bases lay outside the gene matches. CDR3 size: 13 residues. The CDR3 sequence: CASRDSLNQPQHF. The CDR3 coding sequence is TGTGCCAGCCGGGACAGTCTGAATCAGCCCCAGCATTTT.

This clone came up a few times. This chain links TRBV27 with TRBJ2-2, with 8 bases lining up with TRBD2. V lost 2 bases to trimming and J lost 0 bases; unmatched junction nucleotides: 5. CDR1 is MNHEY, CDR2 SMNVEV, per germline (reference sequence). The CDR3 loop spans 17 amino acids. CDR3 sequence: CASSLRASGSNTGELFF. The CDR3 bases are TGTGCCAGCAGTTTACGGGCTAGCGGGTCGAACACCGGGGAGCTGTTTTTT.

This chain uses TRBV18 with TRBJ2-2, with TRBD2 identical over 10 bases. This CDR3 comprises 16 residues. Germline V gene data show CDR1 as KGHSH and CDR2 as LQKENI. V shed 2 bases, J shed 7 bases, and the junction held 7 bases outside the gene matches. CDR3 loop: CASSPALAGLHGELFF. CDR3 sequence (DNA): TGTGCCAGCTCACCAGCACTAGCGGGACTTCACGGGGAGCTGTTTTTT.

This clone appeared once. The chain is built from TRBV7-9 and TRBJ2-1; D uncertain. The V end lost 1 base, the J end lost 2 bases, and 9 bases lay between the germline ends. In germline, CDR1 is SEHNR, CDR2 FQNEAQ (reference sequence). The CDR3 runs to 15 residues. The CDR3 sequence: CASSLGGSPYNEQFF. CDR3 coding DNA: TGTGCCAGCAGCTTAGGTGGTAGCCCCTACAATGAGCAGTTCTTC.

The CDR3: CASSYTGSGNTIYF. In DNA form, the CDR3 reads TGTGCCAGCAGTTACACAGGGTCTGGAAACACCATATATTTT. The rearrangement joins TRBV6-5 to TRBJ1-3; tentatively, D is TRBD1 (6 bases). Germline V gene lookup returns CDR1 MNHEY and CDR2 SVGAGI. The V end lost 2 bases, the J end lost 1 base, and 6 bases lay between the germline ends. The CDR3 contains 14 residues.

This chain links TRBV10-2 with TRBJ1-2, with D perhaps matching TRBD1 (6 bases). The CDR3 length is 14 residues. Per germline, CDR1 WSHSY and CDR2 SAAADI. V lost 2 bases and J 4 bases, leaving 11 bases between the germline ends. The CDR3: CASSEQGQGYGYTF. The CDR3 nucleotides read TGCGCCAGCAGTGAGCAGGGGCAGGGCTATGGCTACACCTTC.

This clone has just one count. The genes are TRBV9 and TRBJ2-3; TRBD2 aligns across 8 bases. J lost 8 bases, V lost 0 bases, and 2 bases had no gene match. Per germline, CDR1 SGDLS and CDR2 YYNGEE. The CDR3 contains 13 residues. The CDR3 nucleotides read TGTGCCAGCAGCGTAGGTCGGGGGGGTACGCAGTATTTT. It is translated as CASSVGRGGTQYF.

The V gene is TRBV30, the J gene TRBJ1-2; 8 positions match TRBD1. V was pared by 1 base and J by 1 base, with 2 bases of the junction left unmatched. Germline-derived CDR1 and CDR2 are GTSNPN and SVGIG (reference sequence). This CDR3 is 14 amino acids long. CDR3 sequence reads: CAWSGTGNNYGYTF. The CDR3 nucleotides are TGTGCCTGGAGTGGGACAGGGAATAACTATGGCTACACCTTC.

The rearrangement uses TRBV12-3 or TRBV12-4 and TRBJ1-1, with D unresolved. Trimming shortened V by 2 bases and J by 5 bases, and 9 bases separated the two germline ends. The CDR3 totals 13 residues. CDR3 sequence: CASSLSGRTEAFF. The CDR3 bases are TGTGCCAGCAGTTTAAGTGGGCGTACTGAAGCTTTCTTT.

The gene calls are TRBV6-1 and TRBJ2-7; D is possibly TRBD2 (6 bases). V shed 4 bases and J shed 3 bases, with 19 bases lying between them. The CDR3 has 16 amino acids. CDR1 MNHNS and CDR2 SASEGT come from the germline V gene. CDR3 region: CASSATPGAPNYEQYF. The CDR3 coding sequence is TGTGCCAGCAGTGCAACCCCGGGAGCCCCTAACTACGAGCAGTACTTC.

This rearrangement joins TRBV5-1 to TRBJ2-7; maybe TRBD2 (5 bases). There are 14 residues in the CDR3. Trimming stripped 2 bases from V and 3 bases from J, with 12 bases between. Germline CDR1 reads SGHRS; CDR2 reads YFSETQ. The CDR3 nucleotides read TGCGCCAGCAGCTTCGAGGGAGTAGTCTACGAGCAGTACTTC. This translates into CASSFEGVVYEQYF.

The J gene is TRBJ2-5, the V gene TRBV6-6, with D hard to call. Germline lookup yields CDR1 MNHNY and CDR2 SVGAGI (reference sequence). The length of the CDR3 is 17 residues. Trimming stripped 5 bases from V and 2 bases from J, with 21 bases between. Here the CDR3 DNA reads TGTGCCAGCAGTCGAGCCCCGGTCATCGCCTATCAAGAGACCCAGTACTTC. Translation gives CASSRAPVIAYQETQYF.

This clone was observed a single time. The chain couples TRBV11-3 to TRBJ2-1; 7 nucleotides line up with TRBD2. The J segment lost 0 bases and the V segment lost 1 base, leaving 6 bases of the junction unmatched. CDR3 length equals 17 residues. Germline CDR1 is SGHNT and CDR2 is YENEEA. As DNA, the CDR3 is TGTGCCAGCAGCTTAGGTGGGAGGGCGTCCTCCTACAATGAGCAGTTCTTC. It translates to CASSLGGRASSYNEQFF.

V is TRBV3-1 (or the pseudogene TRBV3-2) and J is TRBJ2-1, with D possibly being TRBD2 (5 bases). Per germline, CDR1 LGHDT and CDR2 YNNKEL (reference sequence). The V end was cut by 4 bases, the J end by 0 bases, with 10 bases between. This CDR3 is 15 amino acids long. The CDR3 sequence: CASSPLAGSYNEQFF. The CDR3 DNA is TGTGCCAGCAGCCCCCTAGCAGGCTCCTACAATGAGCAGTTCTTC.

The rearrangement uses TRBV7-2 and TRBJ2-7; 9 nucleotides match TRBD1. There are 18 residues in the CDR3. Germline CDR1 is SGHTA and CDR2 is FQGNSA. Unmatched junction bases numbered 13, after V lost 1 base and J lost 3 bases. As DNA, the CDR3 is TGTGCCAGCAGCTTAGTAGCCCACGGACAGGGGACAGTCTACGAGCAGTACTTC. Translation: CASSLVAHGQGTVYEQYF.

The chain joins TRBV6-4 to TRBJ2-2, with a possible D match to TRBD1 (5 bases). This CDR3 has 13 residues. Germline V gives CDR1 MRHNA, CDR2 SNTAGT. Trimming shortened V by 3 bases and J by 8 bases, and 10 bases separated the two germline ends. The CDR3 spells CASSDTGAGELFF. CDR3 coding DNA: TGTGCCAGCAGTGATACAGGAGCGGGGGAGCTGTTTTTT.

The CDR3 reads CASSLEASGVSGANVLTF. DNA of the CDR3: TGTGCCAGCAGCTTAGAAGCTAGCGGGGTCTCTGGGGCCAACGTCCTGACTTTC. The chain couples TRBV5-5 to TRBJ2-6; 9 nucleotides align to TRBD2. Trimming took 2 bases from V and 0 from J; bases not matched to a gene: 6. The CDR3 covers 18 residues. Germline V lookup: CDR1 SGHKS, CDR2 YYEKEE (reference sequence).

The chain couples TRBV29-1 to TRBJ1-2; D possibly corresponds to TRBD1 (6 bases). The CDR3 contains 12 residues. V was shortened by 7 bases and J by 2 bases, with 11 bases between the two germline ends. Per germline, CDR1 SQVTM and CDR2 ANQGSEA. The DNA for the CDR3 is TGCAGCGCTGGAGGACAGAACTATGGCTACACCTTC. Its protein product is CSAGGQNYGYTF.

V is TRBV11-2 and J is TRBJ2-1; D is unresolved. Germline V lookup: CDR1 SGHAT, CDR2 FQNNGV. Between the trimmed V and J ends, which lost 1 base and 9 bases, there was a span of 10 bases. CDR3 length equals 13 residues. The CDR3 bases are TGTGCCAGCAGCTTAGTGACGAGGAGTGAGCAGTTCTTC. This translates into CASSLVTRSEQFF. Looking up the rest from reference TRBV11-2 and TRBJ2-1 gives the full variable domain: EAGVAQSPRYKIIEKRQSVAFWCNPISGHATLYWYQQILGQGPKLLIQFQNNGVVDDSQLPKDRFSAERLKGVDSTLKIQPAKLEDSAVYLCASSLVTRSEQFFGPGTRLTVL.